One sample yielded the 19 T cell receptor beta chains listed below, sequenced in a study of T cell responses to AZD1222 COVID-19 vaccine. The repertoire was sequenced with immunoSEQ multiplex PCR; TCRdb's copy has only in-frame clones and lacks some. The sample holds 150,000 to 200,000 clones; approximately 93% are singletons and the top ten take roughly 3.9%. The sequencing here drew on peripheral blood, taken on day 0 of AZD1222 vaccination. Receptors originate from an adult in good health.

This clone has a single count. The CDR3 DNA reads TGTGCCAGCAGCTTCGGGACCCGCGGAGCCAAAAACATTCAGTACTTC. This codes for CASSFGTRGAKNIQYF. J is TRBJ2-4 and V is TRBV5-8, with D perhaps assigned TRBD1 or TRBD2 (5 bases each). V was pared by 2 bases and J by 0 bases, with 12 bases between. Germline lookup yields CDR1 SGHTS and CDR2 YDEGEE. The CDR3 has 16 residues.

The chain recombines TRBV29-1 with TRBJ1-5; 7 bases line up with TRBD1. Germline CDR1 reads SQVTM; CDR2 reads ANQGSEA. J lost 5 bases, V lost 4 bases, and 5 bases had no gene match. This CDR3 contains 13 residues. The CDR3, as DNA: TGCAGCGTTGGTCAGGGGGGTGATCAGCCCCAGCATTTT. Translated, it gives CSVGQGGDQPQHF.

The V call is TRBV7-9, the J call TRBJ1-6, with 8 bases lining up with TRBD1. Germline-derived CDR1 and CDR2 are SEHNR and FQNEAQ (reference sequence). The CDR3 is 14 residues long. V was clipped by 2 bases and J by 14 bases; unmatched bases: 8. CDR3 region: CASSLSDRDFSLHF. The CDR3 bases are TGTGCCAGCAGCTTATCGGACAGGGATTTTTCCCTCCACTTT.

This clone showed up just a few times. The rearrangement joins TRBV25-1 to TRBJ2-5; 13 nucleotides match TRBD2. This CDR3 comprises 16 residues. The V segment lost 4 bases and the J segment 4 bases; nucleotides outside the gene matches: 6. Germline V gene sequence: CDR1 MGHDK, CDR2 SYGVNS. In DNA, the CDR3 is TGTGCCAGCAGTGGCGTAAGACTAGCGGGGGGAGAGACCCAGTACTTC. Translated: CASSGVRLAGGETQYF.

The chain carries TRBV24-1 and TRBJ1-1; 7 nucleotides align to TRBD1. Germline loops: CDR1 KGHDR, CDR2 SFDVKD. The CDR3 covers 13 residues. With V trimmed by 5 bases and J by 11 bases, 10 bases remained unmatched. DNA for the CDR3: TGTGCCACCAGTGCTACAGGGGTAACGGGGGCTTTCTTT. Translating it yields CATSATGVTGAFF.

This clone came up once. Written as DNA, the CDR3 is TGTGCCAGCAGCTCACAGGGTGGCGAGCAGTACTTC. It translates to CASSSQGGEQYF. V is TRBV5-6 and J is TRBJ2-7; D possibly corresponds to TRBD1 (6 bases). V was trimmed by 3 bases and J by 6 bases, leaving 10 bases between them. Looked up from germline, CDR1 is SGHDT and CDR2 is YYEEEE. This CDR3 has 12 amino acids.

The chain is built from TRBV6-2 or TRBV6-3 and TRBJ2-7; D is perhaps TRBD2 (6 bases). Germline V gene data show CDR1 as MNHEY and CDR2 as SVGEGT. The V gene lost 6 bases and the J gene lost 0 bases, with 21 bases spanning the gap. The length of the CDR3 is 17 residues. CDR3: CASSPPHSGSSSYEQYF. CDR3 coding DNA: TGTGCCAGCAGCCCTCCTCATAGCGGCTCAAGCTCCTACGAGCAGTACTTC.

The CDR3 coding sequence is TGTGCCAGTAGGTTCAGGGGCGGGCCCTCTGGAAACACCATATATTTT. This sequence encodes CASRFRGGPSGNTIYF. The rearrangement uses TRBV19 and TRBJ1-3; tentative D call: TRBD1 (6 bases). V gave up 6 bases and J gave up 0 bases, with 15 bases separating them. Germline-derived CDR1 and CDR2 are LNHDA and SQIVND (reference sequence). The CDR3 is made up of 16 amino acids.

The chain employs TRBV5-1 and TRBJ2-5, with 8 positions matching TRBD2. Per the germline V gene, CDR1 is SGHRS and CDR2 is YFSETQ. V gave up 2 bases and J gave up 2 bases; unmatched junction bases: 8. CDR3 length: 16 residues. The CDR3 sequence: CASSFRGGRSQETQYF. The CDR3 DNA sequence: TGCGCCAGCAGCTTCCGTGGCGGGAGGTCTCAAGAGACCCAGTACTTC.

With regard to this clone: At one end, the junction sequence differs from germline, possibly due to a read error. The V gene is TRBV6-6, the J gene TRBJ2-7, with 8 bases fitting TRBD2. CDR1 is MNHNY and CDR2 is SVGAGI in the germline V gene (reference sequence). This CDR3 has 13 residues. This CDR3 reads CASSYSPLADPFF. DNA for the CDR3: TGTGCCAGCAGTTACTCCCCACTAGCGGACCCTTTCTTC.

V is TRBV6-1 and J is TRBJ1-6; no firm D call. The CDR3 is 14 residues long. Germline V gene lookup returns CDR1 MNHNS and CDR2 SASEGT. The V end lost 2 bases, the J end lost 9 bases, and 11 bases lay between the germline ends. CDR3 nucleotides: TGTGCCAGCAGTGAAATAGTATCGGGTTCACCCCTCCACTTT. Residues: CASSEIVSGSPLHF.

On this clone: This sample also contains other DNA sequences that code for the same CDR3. Here the CDR3 reads CASSQGMNTEAFF. The CDR3 DNA follows: TGTGCCAGCTCACAGGGGATGAACACTGAAGCTTTCTTT. The J gene is TRBJ1-1, the V gene TRBV18, with TRBD1 as a possible D gene (5 bases). Trimming removed 4 bases from V and 0 bases from J, with 6 bases in between. Germline V gene lookup returns CDR1 KGHSH and CDR2 LQKENI. CDR3 size: 13 residues.

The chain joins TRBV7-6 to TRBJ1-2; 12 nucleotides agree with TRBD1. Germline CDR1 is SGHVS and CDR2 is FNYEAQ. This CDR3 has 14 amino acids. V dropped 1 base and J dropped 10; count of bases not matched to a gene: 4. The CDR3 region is CASSLGGTGGDYTF. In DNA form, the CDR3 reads TGTGCCAGCAGCTTAGGGGGGACAGGGGGCGACTACACCTTC.

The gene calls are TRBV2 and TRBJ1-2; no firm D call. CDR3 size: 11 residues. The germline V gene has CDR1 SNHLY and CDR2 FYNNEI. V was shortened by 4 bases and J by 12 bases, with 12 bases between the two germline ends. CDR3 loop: CASSVQVSNTF. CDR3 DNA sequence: TGTGCCAGCAGTGTGCAGGTGTCAAACACCTTC.

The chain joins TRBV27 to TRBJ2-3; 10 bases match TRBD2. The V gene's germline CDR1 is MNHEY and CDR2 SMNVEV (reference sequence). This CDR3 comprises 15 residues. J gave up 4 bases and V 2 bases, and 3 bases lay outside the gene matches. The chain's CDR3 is CASSLSGRVSDTQYF. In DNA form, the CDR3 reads TGTGCCAGCAGTTTAAGCGGGAGGGTCTCAGATACGCAGTATTTT.

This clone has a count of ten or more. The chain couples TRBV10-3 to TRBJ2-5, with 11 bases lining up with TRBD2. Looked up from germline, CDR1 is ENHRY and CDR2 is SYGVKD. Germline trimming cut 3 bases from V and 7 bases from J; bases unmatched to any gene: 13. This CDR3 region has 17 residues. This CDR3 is CAISEIAVLAGEGTQYF. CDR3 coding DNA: TGTGCCATCAGTGAAATTGCGGTACTAGCGGGAGAGGGGACCCAGTACTTC.

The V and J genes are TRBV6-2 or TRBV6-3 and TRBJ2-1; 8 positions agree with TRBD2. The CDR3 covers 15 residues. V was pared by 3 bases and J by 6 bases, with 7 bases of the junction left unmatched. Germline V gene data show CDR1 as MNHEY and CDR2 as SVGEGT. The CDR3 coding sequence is TGTGCCAGCAGTTATCGCGGGAGGATCCCCAATGAGCAGTTCTTC. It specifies CASSYRGRIPNEQFF.

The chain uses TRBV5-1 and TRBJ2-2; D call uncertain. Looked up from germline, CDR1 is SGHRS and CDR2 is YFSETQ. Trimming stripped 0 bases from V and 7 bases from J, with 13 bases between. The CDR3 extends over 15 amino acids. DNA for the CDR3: TGCGCCAGCAGCTTGGGCCCCAGGACGGTCGGGGAGCTGTTTTTT. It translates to CASSLGPRTVGELFF.

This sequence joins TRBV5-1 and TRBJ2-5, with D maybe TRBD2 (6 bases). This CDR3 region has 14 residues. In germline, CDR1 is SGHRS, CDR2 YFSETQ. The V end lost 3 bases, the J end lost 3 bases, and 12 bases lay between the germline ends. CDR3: CASSWGEAKETQYF. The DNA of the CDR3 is TGCGCCAGCAGCTGGGGGGAAGCGAAAGAGACCCAGTACTTC.